This T cell receptor beta chain was documented in a study of long-term antiretroviral therapy in people with HIV. In the study overall: First collections came about a decade before the 2015 immediate-ART recommendation.

Findings and limits, study-wide: Unavailable data included ART adherence, viral resistance and therapy changes (switches in treatment).

J was trimmed by 0 bases and V by 5 bases; bases with no gene match: 3. The CDR3 extends over 14 amino acids. The germline V gene encodes CDR1 SGHTA and CDR2 FQGTGA. In this sample, this clone turned up a few times. Its target is unknown. Running of the v3.0 immunoSEQ assay took place at survey level. Clones were sequenced by immunoSEQ multiplex PCR, and TCRdb holds only the in-frame ones, with some missing. This sample yields tens of thousands of clones, of which almost 85% are seen a single time; 5.5% belongs to the top ten. This TCR was recovered from a woman under 40 with HIV. V is TRBV7-3 and J is TRBJ1-2; 7 bases line up with TRBD1. Source: unsorted PBMCs, taken 1.1 years before starting antiretroviral therapy. CDR3 coding DNA: TGTGCCAGCAGCCCTACAGGGGCTAACTATGGCTACACCTTC. Encoded protein: CASSPTGANYGYTF.